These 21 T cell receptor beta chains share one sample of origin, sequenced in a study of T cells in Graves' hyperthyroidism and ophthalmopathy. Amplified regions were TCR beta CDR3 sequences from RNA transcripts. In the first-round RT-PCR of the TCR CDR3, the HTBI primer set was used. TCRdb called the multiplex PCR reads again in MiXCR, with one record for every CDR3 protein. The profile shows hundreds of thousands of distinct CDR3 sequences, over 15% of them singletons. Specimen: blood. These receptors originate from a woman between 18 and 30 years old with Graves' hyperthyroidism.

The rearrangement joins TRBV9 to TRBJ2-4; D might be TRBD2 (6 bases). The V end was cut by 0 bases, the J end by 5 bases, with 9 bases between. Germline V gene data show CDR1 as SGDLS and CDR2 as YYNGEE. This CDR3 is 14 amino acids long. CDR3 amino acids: CASSVDGRQNIQYF. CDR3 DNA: TGTGCCAGCAGCGTAGACGGGAGACAAAACATTCAGTACTTC.

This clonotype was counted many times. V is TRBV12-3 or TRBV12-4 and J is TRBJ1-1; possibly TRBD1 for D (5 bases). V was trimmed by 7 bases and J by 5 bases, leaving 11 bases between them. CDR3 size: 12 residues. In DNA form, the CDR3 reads TGTGCCAGCACTCCGGGGGGTACTGAAGCTTTCTTT. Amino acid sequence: CASTPGGTEAFF.

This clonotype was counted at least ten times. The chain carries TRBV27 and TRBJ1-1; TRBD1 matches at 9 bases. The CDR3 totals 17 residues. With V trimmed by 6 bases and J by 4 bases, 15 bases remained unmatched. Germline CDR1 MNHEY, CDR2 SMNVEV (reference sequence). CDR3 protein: CASSLVPGQGRVTEAFF. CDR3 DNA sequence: TGTGCCAGCAGCCTAGTCCCGGGACAGGGAAGGGTCACTGAAGCTTTCTTT.

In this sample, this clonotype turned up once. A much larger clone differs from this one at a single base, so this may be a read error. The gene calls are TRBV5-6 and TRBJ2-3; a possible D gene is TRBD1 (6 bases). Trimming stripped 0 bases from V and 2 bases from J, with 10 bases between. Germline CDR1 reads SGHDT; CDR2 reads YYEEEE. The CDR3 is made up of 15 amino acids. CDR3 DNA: TGTGCCAGCAGCTTGGGGACAGCATACACAGATACGCAGTATTTT. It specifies CASSLGTAYTDTQYF.

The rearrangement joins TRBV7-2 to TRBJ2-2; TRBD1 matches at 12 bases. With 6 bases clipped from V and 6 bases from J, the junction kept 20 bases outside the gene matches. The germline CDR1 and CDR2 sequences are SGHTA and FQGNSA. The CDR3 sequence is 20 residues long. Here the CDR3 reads CASSLTGQGALMIRAGELFF. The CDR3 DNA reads TGTGCCAGCAGTTTGACGGGACAGGGGGCGCTGATGATTAGGGCCGGGGAGCTGTTTTTT.

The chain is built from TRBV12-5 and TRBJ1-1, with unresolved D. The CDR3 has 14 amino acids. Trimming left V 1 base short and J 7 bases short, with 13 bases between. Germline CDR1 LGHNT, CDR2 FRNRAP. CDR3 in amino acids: CASGLDLSRGEAFF. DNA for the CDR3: TGTGCTAGTGGTTTGGACCTCTCGCGGGGTGAAGCTTTCTTT.

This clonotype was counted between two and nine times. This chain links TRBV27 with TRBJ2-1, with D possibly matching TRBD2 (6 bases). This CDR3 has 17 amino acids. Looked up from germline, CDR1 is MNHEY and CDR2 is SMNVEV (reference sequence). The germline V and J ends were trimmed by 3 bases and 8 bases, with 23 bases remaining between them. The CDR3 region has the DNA TGTGCCAGCAGTTTTGACCCCCGGGACTCCACTCGGCATGAGCAGTTCTTC. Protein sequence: CASSFDPRDSTRHEQFF.

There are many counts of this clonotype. This CDR3 reads CASSYSLEGTQYF. The CDR3 DNA reads as TGTGCCAGCAGTTACTCTCTGGAGGGGACCCAGTACTTC. This rearrangement joins TRBV6-5 to TRBJ2-5; D is perhaps TRBD2 (6 bases). CDR3 length: 13 residues. CDR1 is MNHEY, CDR2 SVGAGI, per germline. Deletions cut 0 bases from V and 7 bases from J, with 9 bases between.

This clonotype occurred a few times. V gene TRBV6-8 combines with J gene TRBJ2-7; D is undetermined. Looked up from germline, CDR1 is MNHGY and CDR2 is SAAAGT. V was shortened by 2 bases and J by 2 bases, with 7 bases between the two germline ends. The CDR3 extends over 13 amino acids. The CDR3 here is CASSYEEPYEQYF. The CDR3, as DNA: TGTGCCAGCAGTTACGAGGAACCCTACGAGCAGTACTTC.

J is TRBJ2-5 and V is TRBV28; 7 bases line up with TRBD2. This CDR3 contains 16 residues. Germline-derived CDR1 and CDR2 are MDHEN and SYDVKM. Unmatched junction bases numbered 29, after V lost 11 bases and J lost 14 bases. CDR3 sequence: CASTRGGRTRGVFGYF. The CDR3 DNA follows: TGTGCCTCAACTCGTGGCGGGAGAACCCGGGGGGTGTTTGGATACTTC.

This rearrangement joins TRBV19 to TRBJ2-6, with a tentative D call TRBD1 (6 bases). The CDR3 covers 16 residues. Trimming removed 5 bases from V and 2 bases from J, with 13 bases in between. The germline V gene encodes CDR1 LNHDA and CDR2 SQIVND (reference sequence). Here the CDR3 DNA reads TGTGCCAGTAGTGCGAACAGGGTCACTGGGGCCAACGTCCTGACTTTC. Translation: CASSANRVTGANVLTF.

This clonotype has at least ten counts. The CDR3: CASSLGSGATYEQYF. The CDR3 bases are TGTGCCAGCAGCTTAGGTAGCGGGGCGACCTACGAGCAGTACTTC. The chain has TRBV11-2 and TRBJ2-7, with 8 bases matching TRBD2. CDR1 and CDR2 (germline): SGHAT, FQNNGV. The CDR3 has 15 residues. J lost 2 bases, V lost 1 base, and 4 bases had no gene match.

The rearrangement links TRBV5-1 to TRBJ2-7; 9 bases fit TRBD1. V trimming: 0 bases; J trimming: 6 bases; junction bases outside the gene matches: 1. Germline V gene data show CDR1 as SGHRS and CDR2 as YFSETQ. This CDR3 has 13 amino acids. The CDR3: CASSLGTGAEQYF. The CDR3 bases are TGCGCCAGCAGCTTGGGGACAGGGGCCGAGCAGTACTTC.

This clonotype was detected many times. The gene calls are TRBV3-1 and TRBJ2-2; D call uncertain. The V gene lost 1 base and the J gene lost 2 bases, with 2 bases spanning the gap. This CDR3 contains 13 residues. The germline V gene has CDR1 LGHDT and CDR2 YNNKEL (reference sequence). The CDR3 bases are TGTGCCAGCAGCCAAGTTAACACCGGGGAGCTGTTTTTT. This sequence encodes CASSQVNTGELFF.

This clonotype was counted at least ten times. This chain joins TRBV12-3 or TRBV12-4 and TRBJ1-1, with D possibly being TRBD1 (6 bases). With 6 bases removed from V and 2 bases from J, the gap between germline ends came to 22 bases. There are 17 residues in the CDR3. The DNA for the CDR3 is TGTGCCAGCAGCTATTCCCTCGGCGGACAGTTTAACACTGAAGCTTTCTTT. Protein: CASSYSLGGQFNTEAFF.

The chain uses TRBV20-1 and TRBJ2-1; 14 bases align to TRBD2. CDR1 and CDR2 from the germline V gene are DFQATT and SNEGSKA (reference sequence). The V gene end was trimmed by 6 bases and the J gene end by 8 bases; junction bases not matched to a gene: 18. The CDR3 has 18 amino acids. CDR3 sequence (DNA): TGCAGTGCACCGGACGTCCCGGGACTAGCGGGAGTTACGGATGAGCAGTTCTTC. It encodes CSAPDVPGLAGVTDEQFF.

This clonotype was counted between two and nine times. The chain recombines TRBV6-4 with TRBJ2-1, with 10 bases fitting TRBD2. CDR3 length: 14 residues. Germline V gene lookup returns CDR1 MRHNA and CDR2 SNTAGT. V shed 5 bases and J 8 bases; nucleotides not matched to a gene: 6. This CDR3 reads CASSSSGGADEQFF. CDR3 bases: TGTGCCAGCAGTTCGAGCGGGGGGGCCGATGAGCAGTTCTTC.

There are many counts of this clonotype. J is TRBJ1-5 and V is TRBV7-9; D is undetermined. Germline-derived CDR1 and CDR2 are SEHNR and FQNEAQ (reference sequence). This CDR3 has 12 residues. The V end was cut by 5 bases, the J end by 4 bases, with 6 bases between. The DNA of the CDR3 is TGTGCCAGCAGCGCCCAAAATCAGCCCCAGCATTTT. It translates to CASSAQNQPQHF.

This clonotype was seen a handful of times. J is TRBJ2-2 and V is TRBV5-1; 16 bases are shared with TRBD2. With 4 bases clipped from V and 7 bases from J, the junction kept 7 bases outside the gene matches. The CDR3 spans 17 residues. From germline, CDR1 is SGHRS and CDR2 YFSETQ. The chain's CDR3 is CASSGTSGRAVDGELFF. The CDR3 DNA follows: TGCGCCAGCAGCGGGACTAGCGGGAGGGCCGTTGACGGGGAGCTGTTTTTT.

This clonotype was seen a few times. The CDR3, as DNA: TGCGCCAGCAGTTCCGAAGCGGGAAACACCATATATTTT. Amino acid sequence: CASSSEAGNTIYF. This rearrangement joins TRBV5-1 to TRBJ1-3; D is unclear. The ends were cut back, 5 bases at V and 4 bases at J, with 10 bases in the middle. The CDR3 totals 13 residues. The germline gives CDR1 SGHRS, CDR2 YFSETQ.

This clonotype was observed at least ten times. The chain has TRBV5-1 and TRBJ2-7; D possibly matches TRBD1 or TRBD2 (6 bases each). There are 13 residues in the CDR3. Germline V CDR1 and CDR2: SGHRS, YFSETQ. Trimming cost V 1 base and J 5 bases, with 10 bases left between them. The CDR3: CASSLPGAHEQYF. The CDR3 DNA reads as TGCGCCAGCAGCTTGCCGGGGGCCCACGAGCAGTACTTC.